The 30 T cell receptor beta chains reported below all come from one sample, sequenced in a study of PD-L1 blockade in urothelial cancer. Profiling relied on immunoSEQ multiplex PCR, and the TCRdb table lists in-frame clones only, not all of them. The repertoire holds around 19,000 clones, with 85% to 90% as singletons. The specimen comprised PBMCs, sampled around atezolizumab (anti-PD-L1) treatment. These receptors were collected from a man aged 45 to 65 with urothelial cancer.

This clone was recorded once. V usage is TRBV5-1 and J usage is TRBJ2-1, with 12 positions matching TRBD2. Germline CDR1 is SGHRS and CDR2 is YFSETQ. J lost 8 bases, V lost 4 bases, and 10 bases had no gene match. This CDR3 is built from 16 residues. For the CDR3, the DNA is TGCGCCAGCAGCCCGGGACTAGCGGGTGGCCACGATGAGCAGTTCTTC. This sequence encodes CASSPGLAGGHDEQFF.

CDR3 nucleotides: TGTGCCAGCAGCCAAGTCGGGTACGGCTACACCTTC. It encodes CASSQVGYGYTF. The V call is TRBV14, the J call TRBJ1-2; D unresolved. This CDR3 has 12 residues. V lost 1 base, J lost 8 bases, and 8 bases lay in between. Germline V gene sequence: CDR1 SGHDN, CDR2 FVKESK.

This chain connects TRBV7-2 to TRBJ2-7, with D possibly being TRBD2 (6 bases). Trimming stripped 1 base from V and 0 bases from J, with 10 bases between. The germline gives CDR1 SGHTA, CDR2 FQGNSA. This CDR3 has 15 amino acids. For the CDR3, the DNA is TGTGCCAGCAGCTTAGGGGTGACTAGCTCCTACGAGCAGTACTTC. Translated, it gives CASSLGVTSSYEQYF. Full variable domain (outside the CDR3, taken from reference TRBV7-2 and TRBJ2-7): GAGVSQSPSNKVTEKGKDVELRCDPISGHTALYWYRQSLGQGLEFLIYFQGNSAPDKSGLPSDRFSAERTGGSVSTLTIQRTQQEDSAVYLCASSLGVTSSYEQYFGPGTRLTVT.

The rearrangement uses TRBV27 and TRBJ2-7; 8 bases are shared with TRBD2. Per the germline V gene, CDR1 is MNHEY and CDR2 is SMNVEV (reference sequence). V dropped 3 bases and J dropped 2; count of bases not matched to a gene: 3. The CDR3 totals 14 residues. The CDR3 region is CASSFAGLAYEQYF. For the CDR3, the DNA is TGTGCCAGCAGTTTTGCGGGACTAGCCTACGAGCAGTACTTC.

V gene TRBV10-3 combines with J gene TRBJ2-5, with 7 bases fitting TRBD1. J lost 3 bases, V lost 8 bases, and 3 bases had no gene match. Germline CDR1 reads ENHRY; CDR2 reads SYGVKD. CDR3 length: 12 residues. The CDR3 coding sequence is TGTGCCATCGGAGACAGGGAAGAGACCCAGTACTTC. Its translation: CAIGDREETQYF.

In DNA, the CDR3 is TGTGCCAGCAGCCCGGGACTAGCGGGAGTGGGGGCCCCCTACAATGAGCAGTTCTTC. Translated, it gives CASSPGLAGVGAPYNEQFF. The V call is TRBV5-4, the J call TRBJ2-1; 14 bases fit TRBD2. The ends lost 4 bases at V and 2 bases at J; junction bases unmatched: 11. Germline loops: CDR1 SGHNT, CDR2 YYREEE (reference sequence). There are 19 residues in the CDR3.

The rearrangement links TRBV5-5 to TRBJ1-5; 12 bases align to TRBD1. This CDR3 is built from 19 residues. V shed 3 bases and J 2 bases; nucleotides not matched to a gene: 12. Germline values: CDR1 SGHKS, CDR2 YYEKEE (reference sequence). As DNA, the CDR3 is TGTGCCAGCAGCTCGGCTGGGACAGGGGGCGTCGTCGGCAATCAGCCCCAGCATTTT. It yields the protein CASSSAGTGGVVGNQPQHF.

The rearrangement links TRBV6-1 to TRBJ1-5; TRBD1 matches at 7 bases. From germline, CDR1 is MNHNS and CDR2 SASEGT. With 9 bases clipped from V and 4 bases from J, the junction kept 9 bases outside the gene matches. CDR3 length: 14 residues. This CDR3 is CASRQGIVNQPQHF. DNA of the CDR3: TGTGCCAGTCGACAGGGAATAGTAAATCAGCCCCAGCATTTT.

The J gene is TRBJ2-1, the V gene TRBV5-6, with TRBD1 as a possible D gene (6 bases). The CDR3 runs to 17 residues. CDR1 is SGHDT, CDR2 YYEEEE, per germline. V lost 0 bases and J 4 bases, leaving 17 bases between the germline ends. CDR3 sequence: CASSLELDSRSYNEQFF. In nucleotides, the CDR3 is TGTGCCAGCAGCTTGGAATTGGACAGCCGTTCTTACAATGAGCAGTTCTTC. Filled out from reference TRBV5-6 and TRBJ2-1, the complete variable domain reads DAGVTQSPTHLIKTRGQQVTLRCSPKSGHDTVSWYQQALGQGPQFIFQYYEEEERQRGNFPDRFSGHQFPNYSSELNVNALLLGDSALYLCASSLELDSRSYNEQFFGPGTRLTVL.

The chain links TRBV6-5 to TRBJ2-1, with 10 bases lining up with TRBD2. Germline loops: CDR1 MNHEY, CDR2 SVGAGI. The CDR3 extends over 15 amino acids. Trimming removed 5 bases from V and 5 bases from J; junction bases left unmatched: 6. CDR3 sequence: CASSPGLADNNEQFF. CDR3 in DNA: TGTGCCAGCAGTCCAGGACTAGCGGACAACAATGAGCAGTTCTTC.

The V call is TRBV27, the J call TRBJ1-5; perhaps TRBD1 as D (6 bases). Germline V lookup: CDR1 MNHEY, CDR2 SMNVEV (reference sequence). This CDR3 has 16 amino acids. Trimming stripped 6 bases from V and 0 bases from J, with 15 bases between. CDR3 loop: CASRLQGGGSNQPQHF. The CDR3 DNA reads TGTGCCAGCAGACTACAGGGCGGCGGTAGCAATCAGCCCCAGCATTTT.

V and J are TRBV13 and TRBJ2-7; the match to TRBD1 covers 8 bases. Germline CDR1 reads PRHDT; CDR2 reads FYEKMQ (reference sequence). The CDR3 length is 18 residues. Trimming cost V 2 bases and J 3 bases; bases outside gene matches: 15. CDR3 DNA sequence: TGTGCCAGCAGCTTATCACAGGGGGTAAATAAGAGTCGCTACGAGCAGTACTTC. Translating gives CASSLSQGVNKSRYEQYF.

This chain joins TRBV7-2 and TRBJ1-2; D is uncertain. CDR3 size: 13 residues. Germline-derived CDR1 and CDR2 are SGHTA and FQGNSA. Deletions cut 5 bases from V and 8 bases from J, with 15 bases between. The CDR3 sequence: CASSPAVSVGYTF. CDR3 nucleotides: TGTGCCAGCAGCCCGGCGGTCTCGGTAGGCTACACCTTC.

There are a few counts of this clone. This chain uses TRBV7-9 with TRBJ1-2; 10 nucleotides line up with TRBD1. Germline V gene sequence: CDR1 SEHNR, CDR2 FQNEAQ (reference sequence). After removal of 4 bases from V and 6 bases from J, the junction contained 8 bases not matched to a gene. This CDR3 has 15 amino acids. The CDR3 spells CASSWTGGKTHGYTF. CDR3 nucleotides: TGTGCCAGCAGCTGGACAGGGGGGAAAACGCATGGCTACACCTTC.

This chain links TRBV12-5 with TRBJ2-3; 10 bases match TRBD2. CDR3 length: 19 residues. From germline, CDR1 is LGHNT and CDR2 FRNRAP. After removal of 0 bases from V and 4 bases from J, the junction contained 13 bases not matched to a gene. This CDR3 reads CASGLVLGLAGDQADTQYF. The CDR3 region has the DNA TGTGCTAGTGGTTTGGTACTCGGGCTAGCGGGAGACCAGGCAGATACGCAGTATTTT.

V usage is TRBV19 and J usage is TRBJ1-2; 7 nucleotides line up with TRBD1. The CDR3 totals 14 residues. V was pared by 5 bases and J by 6 bases, with 9 bases of the junction left unmatched. CDR1 is LNHDA, CDR2 SQIVND, per germline (reference sequence). The CDR3 DNA reads as TGTGCCAGTAGTCCGGGAGGGACAGATCATGGCTACACCTTC. Translated: CASSPGGTDHGYTF.

CDR3 amino acids: CASSLVAAGATDTQYF. Written as DNA, the CDR3 is TGCGCCAGCAGCTTGGTGGCGGCGGGGGCCACAGATACGCAGTATTTT. The rearrangement links TRBV5-1 to TRBJ2-3, with a possible D match to TRBD2 (7 bases). CDR3 size: 16 residues. The germline V gene encodes CDR1 SGHRS and CDR2 YFSETQ. V was clipped by 0 bases and J by 2 bases, with 13 bases between them.

The genes are TRBV9 and TRBJ1-3; D is undetermined. Germline V gives CDR1 SGDLS, CDR2 YYNGEE. With 0 bases removed from V and 9 bases from J, the gap between germline ends came to 10 bases. The CDR3 contains 13 residues. The DNA of the CDR3 is TGTGCCAGCAGCGTAGCACCTCAGTTCACCATATATTTT. Its translation is CASSVAPQFTIYF.

This chain uses TRBV6-6 with TRBJ2-5; D is uncertain. Per germline, CDR1 MNHNY and CDR2 SVGAGI (reference sequence). The CDR3 covers 13 residues. Between the trimmed V and J ends, which lost 5 bases and 7 bases, there was a span of 14 bases. CDR3 in amino acids: CASSPTDTATQYF. CDR3 bases: TGTGCCAGCAGTCCTACAGATACGGCGACCCAGTACTTC.

This chain connects TRBV28 to TRBJ2-3, with 14 bases matching TRBD2. The V and J ends lost 6 bases and 0 bases, in that order; junction bases with no gene match: 8. The germline CDR1 and CDR2 sequences are MDHEN and SYDVKM. This CDR3 spans 18 amino acids. The CDR3, as DNA: TGTGCCAGCAGCCGTGGACTAGCGGGAGGTTCTAGCACAGATACGCAGTATTTT. Its translation is CASSRGLAGGSSTDTQYF.

The chain has TRBV6-5 and TRBJ1-3; D possibly corresponds to TRBD1 (6 bases). CDR3 length: 14 residues. Germline V gene data show CDR1 as MNHEY and CDR2 as SVGAGI. V lost 7 bases and J 0 bases, leaving 10 bases between the germline ends. The CDR3 loop is CASKQGISGNTIYF. The CDR3 region has the DNA TGTGCCAGCAAACAGGGTATCTCTGGAAACACCATATATTTT.

V and J are TRBV6-6 and TRBJ2-1, with 8 nucleotides matching TRBD1. V dropped 6 bases and J dropped 7; count of bases not matched to a gene: 5. CDR1 and CDR2 (germline): MNHNY, SVGAGI (reference sequence). CDR3 length: 13 residues. DNA of the CDR3: TGTGCCAGCAGCCGAGGACAGGGAAATGAGCAGTTCTTC. Translating it yields CASSRGQGNEQFF.

This chain joins TRBV19 and TRBJ2-2; TRBD2 aligns across 7 bases. The CDR3 spans 16 residues. Germline V gives CDR1 LNHDA, CDR2 SQIVND (reference sequence). V trimming: 6 bases; J trimming: 7 bases; junction bases outside the gene matches: 14. In nucleotides, the CDR3 is TGTGCCAGTAGGAAATTAGCGGGTGGGATTGTCGGGGAGCTGTTTTTT. The encoded protein is CASRKLAGGIVGELFF.

The V and J genes are TRBV2 and TRBJ2-4; 7 bases fit TRBD1. The ends lost 6 bases at V and 0 bases at J; junction bases unmatched: 2. Germline CDR1 and CDR2: SNHLY and FYNNEI. The CDR3 contains 14 residues. Written as DNA, the CDR3 is TGTGCCAGCAGGACAGGGTTAGCCAAAAACATTCAGTACTTC. Its protein is CASRTGLAKNIQYF.

The chain links TRBV9 to TRBJ2-1, with 8 bases fitting TRBD1. V gave up 4 bases and J gave up 6 bases; unmatched junction bases: 6. This CDR3 has 14 residues. Germline V lookup: CDR1 SGDLS, CDR2 YYNGEE. Here the CDR3 DNA reads TGTGCCAGCAGCATCCGGACAGGGATCAATGAGCAGTTCTTC. Translated, it gives CASSIRTGINEQFF.

This rearrangement joins TRBV13 to TRBJ2-2, with 14 bases lining up with TRBD2. V shed 5 bases and J 5 bases; nucleotides not matched to a gene: 4. Per germline, CDR1 PRHDT and CDR2 FYEKMQ (reference sequence). This CDR3 is built from 16 residues. CDR3 bases: TGTGCCAGCAGCCTGAGGACTAGCGGGAGGACCGGGGAGCTGTTTTTT. This sequence encodes CASSLRTSGRTGELFF. Full variable domain (remainder filled in from reference TRBV13 and TRBJ2-2): AAGVIQSPRHLIKEKRETATLKCYPIPRHDTVYWYQQGPGQDPQFLISFYEKMQSDKGSIPDRFSAQQFSDYHSELNMSSLELGDSALYFCASSLRTSGRTGELFFGEGSRLTVL.

The chain employs TRBV6-4 and TRBJ2-1; D not certain. Germline CDR1 and CDR2: MRHNA and SNTAGT. The CDR3 totals 13 residues. V shed 4 bases and J shed 5 bases, with 9 bases lying between them. The CDR3 DNA follows: TGTGCCAGCAGTGTTGGTGAGAACAATGAGCAGTTCTTC. As protein: CASSVGENNEQFF.

The gene calls are TRBV7-9 and TRBJ1-1; 7 bases align to TRBD1. The germline V gene has CDR1 SEHNR and CDR2 FQNEAQ (reference sequence). This CDR3 region has 15 residues. V was clipped by 6 bases and J by 5 bases; unmatched bases: 12. CDR3: CASRPRQGKHTEAFF. The DNA of the CDR3 is TGTGCCAGCAGACCTCGACAGGGAAAACATACTGAAGCTTTCTTT.

This rearrangement joins TRBV2 to TRBJ2-3; 9 nucleotides agree with TRBD2. From germline, CDR1 is SNHLY and CDR2 FYNNEI. J lost 7 bases, V lost 7 bases, and 15 bases had no gene match. CDR3 length: 16 amino acids. Here the CDR3 reads CASKPGQLAGLNTQYF. The DNA for the CDR3 is TGTGCCAGCAAGCCCGGCCAACTAGCGGGCCTTAATACGCAGTATTTT.

The chain has TRBV19 and TRBJ1-2; a possible D gene is TRBD1 (5 bases). V shed 2 bases and J shed 0 bases, with 13 bases lying between them. The V gene's germline CDR1 is LNHDA and CDR2 SQIVND (reference sequence). This CDR3 contains 16 residues. In DNA form, the CDR3 reads TGTGCCAGTAGTATATCCCGGGGCGGGACTAACTATGGCTACACCTTC. Amino acid sequence: CASSISRGGTNYGYTF.